This T cell receptor beta chain was sequenced during a study of PD-1 blockade in classical Hodgkin lymphoma. Whole-study results and caveats: Before treatment, TCR diversity in newly diagnosed patients was reportedly lower than in healthy donors.

A remark on this clone: Antigen unknown.

Repertoires were generated with immunoSEQ multiplex PCR, while TCRdb's copy carries only in-frame clones and drops some. The sample lists around 25,000 clones; about 85% were seen once. V was pared by 0 bases and J by 4 bases, with 16 bases between. Germline loops: CDR1 ENHRY, CDR2 SYGVKD. CDR3 length equals 16 residues. Indicated time point: cycle 4 day 1 (C4D1), after five to seven weeks of nivolumab. All the patients suffered relapse after autologous stem cell transplantation, and brentuximab vedotin exposure differed. CD4+ T cells were purified from thawed PBMCs by negative selection. V is TRBV10-3 and J is TRBJ2-7, with D maybe TRBD1 (6 bases). Sequenced here: CD4+ T cells from blood, sampled before the fourth cycle of nivolumab. The TCR comes from a human donor with classical Hodgkin lymphoma. The CDR3, as DNA: TGTGCCATCAGTGAGTCGATGGGACAAAATAGATACGAGCAGTACTTC. Amino acid sequence: CAISESMGQNRYEQYF.